The 25 T cell receptor beta chains below all came from one sample that was sequenced in a study of blood T cell repertoires in COVID-19. Profiled with immunoSEQ multiplex PCR; TCRdb holds only in-frame clones, not every one. There are fewer than 200,000 clones in the sample; 88% occur only once, and roughly 9% lies in the top ten. The sequencing sample was made of PBMCs or T cells enriched from blood (not recorded which). The receptors derive from a woman between 18 and 30 years old who had recovered from COVID-19.

The V call is TRBV5-1, the J call TRBJ2-3, with no clear D. The CDR3 covers 12 residues. Trimming shortened V by 1 base and J by 5 bases, and 5 bases separated the two germline ends. Germline loops: CDR1 SGHRS, CDR2 YFSETQ. CDR3: CASSLSLDTQYF. CDR3 in DNA: TGCGCCAGCAGCTTGTCTCTAGATACGCAGTATTTT. Full variable domain (missing parts from reference TRBV5-1 and TRBJ2-3): KAGVTQTPRYLIKTRGQQVTLSCSPISGHRSVSWYQQTPGQGLQFLFEYFSETQRNKGNFPGRFSGRQFSNSRSEMNVSTLELGDSALYLCASSLSLDTQYFGPGTRLTVL.

This rearrangement joins TRBV3-1 (or the pseudogene TRBV3-2) to TRBJ1-1; 8 nucleotides agree with TRBD1. This CDR3 has 15 residues. Losses at the gene ends were 4 bases for V and 4 bases for J; bases not matched to a gene: 8. Germline assignment: CDR1 LGHDT and CDR2 YNNKEL (reference sequence). CDR3 residues: CASSLRQGRGTEAFF. The CDR3 nucleotides read TGTGCCAGCAGCCTGCGACAGGGGAGGGGCACTGAAGCTTTCTTT.

The chain carries TRBV7-9 and TRBJ2-7, with a possible D match to TRBD1 (6 bases). CDR3 length: 15 amino acids. Trimming took off 0 bases at V and 5 bases at J, with 14 bases between the two ends. In germline, CDR1 is SEHNR, CDR2 FQNEAQ (reference sequence). CDR3 residues: CASSLAVQGHHEQYF. The DNA of the CDR3 is TGTGCCAGCAGCTTAGCCGTACAGGGTCATCACGAGCAGTACTTC.

The CDR3 protein is CASSPLYYEQYF. CDR3 coding DNA: TGTGCCAGTAGTCCCCTCTACTACGAGCAGTACTTC. V is TRBV7-8 and J is TRBJ2-7; D gene unclear. Germline CDR1 is SGHVS and CDR2 is FQNEAQ. The CDR3 is made up of 12 amino acids. Trimming pared 9 bases from V and 3 bases from J, leaving 12 bases between.

The rearrangement uses TRBV28 and TRBJ1-1, with D unclear. Germline V gene data show CDR1 as MDHEN and CDR2 as SYDVKM. V lost 2 bases and J lost 2, with 12 bases in between. This CDR3 has 15 amino acids. The DNA of the CDR3 is TGTGCCAGCAGTTTAATGGCAGCGTCCAACACTGAAGCTTTCTTT. This translates into CASSLMAASNTEAFF. The full variable domain, with the rest looked up from reference TRBV28 and TRBJ1-1, is DVKVTQSSRYLVKRTGEKVFLECVQDMDHENMFWYRQDPGLGLRLIYFSYDVKMKEKGDIPEGYSVSREKKERFSLILESASTNQTSMYLCASSLMAASNTEAFFGQGTRLTVV.

This sequence joins TRBV28 and TRBJ1-1; possibly TRBD1 for D (5 bases). The germline CDR1 and CDR2 sequences are MDHEN and SYDVKM. The CDR3 loop spans 14 amino acids. V was cut by 8 bases and J by 1 base, with 14 bases left in between. CDR3 loop: CASVLVGGNTEAFF. DNA of the CDR3: TGTGCCAGCGTCCTTGTGGGGGGGAACACTGAAGCTTTCTTT.

The chain is built from TRBV28 and TRBJ1-2; D ambiguous. V lost 2 bases and J lost 4, with 8 bases in between. In germline, CDR1 is MDHEN, CDR2 SYDVKM. This CDR3 has 13 residues. The DNA of the CDR3 is TGTGCCAGCAGTTTAGGAGCTCTCTATGGCTACACCTTC. It is translated as CASSLGALYGYTF.

The rearrangement uses TRBV23-1 and TRBJ2-6, with D perhaps matching TRBD2 (6 bases). TRBV23-1 is placed among ORFs of uncertain function. V lost 0 bases and J 4 bases, leaving 16 bases between the germline ends. The CDR3 sequence is 18 residues long. The CDR3 reads CASSQSPAGGPGANVLTF. The CDR3 bases are TGCGCCAGCAGTCAATCCCCAGCCGGGGGACCCGGGGCCAACGTCCTGACTTTC.

J is TRBJ2-3 and V is TRBV6-1; 16 nucleotides line up with TRBD2. CDR3 length: 18 residues. The germline V gene encodes CDR1 MNHNS and CDR2 SASEGT. J lost 6 bases, V lost 1 base, and 7 bases had no gene match. This CDR3 reads CASSEVRGLAGGTDTQYF. The CDR3 nucleotides read TGTGCCAGCAGTGAAGTGAGGGGACTAGCGGGAGGGACCGATACGCAGTATTTT.

This chain uses TRBV27 with TRBJ2-2, with TRBD2 as a possible D gene (6 bases). Trimming cost V 6 bases and J 2 bases, with 16 bases left between them. This CDR3 comprises 16 residues. Per germline, CDR1 MNHEY and CDR2 SMNVEV (reference sequence). CDR3 coding DNA: TGTGCCAGCAGCCCGTTGCCGGGACTCAACACCGGGGAGCTGTTTTTT. It encodes CASSPLPGLNTGELFF.

The gene calls are TRBV7-2 and TRBJ1-6; 7 bases map to TRBD1. This CDR3 region has 15 residues. The V gene's germline CDR1 is SGHTA and CDR2 FQGNSA. J gave up 10 bases and V 5 bases, and 11 bases lay outside the gene matches. The chain's CDR3 is CASSPQRGLESPLHF. CDR3 DNA sequence: TGTGCCAGCAGCCCCCAGAGGGGGCTAGAATCACCCCTCCACTTT.

The chain employs TRBV29-1 and TRBJ2-2, with 8 bases fitting TRBD1. The V gene's germline CDR1 is SQVTM and CDR2 ANQGSEA. The J segment lost 2 bases and the V segment lost 3 bases, leaving 5 bases of the junction unmatched. This CDR3 region has 15 residues. CDR3: CSVEEDRANTGELFF. In nucleotides, the CDR3 is TGCAGCGTTGAGGAGGACAGGGCCAACACCGGGGAGCTGTTTTTT.

The chain joins TRBV14 to TRBJ2-1; 11 bases map to TRBD2. The trim removed 3 bases at V and 10 bases at J, leaving 8 bases unmatched. This CDR3 comprises 15 residues. Germline V lookup: CDR1 SGHDN, CDR2 FVKESK. This CDR3 reads CASSQLLAGVSEQFF. The CDR3 nucleotides are TGTGCCAGCAGCCAGTTACTAGCGGGAGTCTCGGAGCAGTTCTTC.

The rearrangement joins TRBV4-2 to TRBJ2-3; the match to TRBD1 covers 9 bases. CDR3 length: 16 residues. Germline values: CDR1 LGHNA, CDR2 YNFKEQ. V was clipped by 5 bases and J by 4 bases; unmatched bases: 10. In DNA form, the CDR3 reads TGTGCCAGCAGCAGGACAGGGGTCGGTATGGCAGATACGCAGTATTTT. Protein product: CASSRTGVGMADTQYF.

The V gene is TRBV4-2, the J gene TRBJ2-1, with a possible D match to TRBD2 (6 bases). The CDR3 totals 16 residues. V was trimmed by 1 base and J by 7 bases, leaving 17 bases between them. Germline CDR1 reads LGHNA; CDR2 reads YNFKEQ. CDR3 DNA: TGTGCCAGCAGCCAAGTTAGGAGTTTAGGGAGGAATGAGCAGTTCTTC. Translated: CASSQVRSLGRNEQFF.

V is TRBV28 and J is TRBJ2-7; possibly TRBD1 for D (6 bases). The germline V and J ends were trimmed by 4 bases and 0 bases, with 22 bases remaining between them. The CDR3 runs to 18 residues. Germline lookup yields CDR1 MDHEN and CDR2 SYDVKM. CDR3 DNA sequence: TGTGCCAGCAGTTCATTTAGGGGCCAAGACAGGCACTCCTACGAGCAGTACTTC. Encoded protein: CASSSFRGQDRHSYEQYF.

The V call is TRBV5-5, the J call TRBJ1-4, with a weak D call TRBD1 (5 bases). The CDR3 has 14 amino acids. Trimming removed 1 base from V and 5 bases from J, with 9 bases in between. CDR1 SGHKS and CDR2 YYEKEE come from the germline V gene (reference sequence). Here the CDR3 DNA reads TGTGCCAGCAGCTTGAACCAGGGAAATGAAAAACTGTTTTTT. It specifies CASSLNQGNEKLFF.

The CDR3, as DNA: TGTGCCAGCAGCCAAGATCCTTTCGCCCGGGGGAACGAGCAGTACTTC. This codes for CASSQDPFARGNEQYF. This chain uses TRBV4-2 with TRBJ2-7; possibly TRBD2 for D (6 bases). Per the germline V gene, CDR1 is LGHNA and CDR2 is YNFKEQ. The V end was cut by 0 bases, the J end by 5 bases, with 17 bases between. The CDR3 has 16 amino acids.

The V and J genes are TRBV29-1 and TRBJ1-1; D is unresolved. CDR3 length equals 11 residues. The V gene lost 4 bases and the J gene lost 2 bases, with 5 bases spanning the gap. Germline V gene lookup returns CDR1 SQVTM and CDR2 ANQGSEA. The CDR3 nucleotides read TGCAGCGTTGGACAAAACACTGAAGCTTTCTTT. Translation: CSVGQNTEAFF.

This rearrangement joins TRBV28 to TRBJ1-1; 7 bases agree with TRBD1. The CDR3 runs 15 residues. Germline V gene data show CDR1 as MDHEN and CDR2 as SYDVKM. With V trimmed by 4 bases and J by 0 bases, 5 bases remained unmatched. CDR3 residues: CASSSRTGVNTEAFF. As DNA, the CDR3 is TGTGCCAGCAGTTCAAGGACAGGAGTGAACACTGAAGCTTTCTTT.

The chain couples TRBV10-3 to TRBJ1-1, with D perhaps matching TRBD1 (6 bases). The CDR3 has 14 residues. Trimming took 10 bases from V and 2 from J, leaving 17 bases between them. CDR1 is ENHRY, CDR2 SYGVKD, per germline. CDR3 sequence: CATTPAGANTEAFF. The CDR3 DNA reads as TGTGCCACCACCCCTGCAGGGGCCAACACTGAAGCTTTCTTT.

The chain recombines TRBV30 with TRBJ1-2; 11 bases fit TRBD1. The CDR3 covers 13 residues. V shed 5 bases and J 6 bases; nucleotides not matched to a gene: 5. Germline lookup yields CDR1 GTSNPN and CDR2 SVGIG (reference sequence). The CDR3 DNA reads TGTGCCTGGGCGCGGGGACAGGGGGATGGCTACACCTTC. It encodes CAWARGQGDGYTF.

The chain joins TRBV4-1 to TRBJ1-1; D might be TRBD1 (5 bases). V was cut by 0 bases and J by 1 base, with 9 bases left in between. Germline V gene lookup returns CDR1 MGHRA and CDR2 YSYEKL. This CDR3 spans 15 amino acids. CDR3 sequence: CASSQDYRSNTEAFF. DNA of the CDR3: TGCGCCAGCAGCCAAGACTACAGGTCGAACACTGAAGCTTTCTTT.

Regarding this clone: An end of the junction differs from the germline gene, which may be a read error. CDR3 sequence reads: CATSIGTSTDTQYF. CDR3 coding DNA: TGTGCCACCAGCATCGGGACTAGCACCGATACGCAGTATTTT. The chain is built from TRBV15 and TRBJ2-3; 9 bases match TRBD2. Germline CDR1 LNHNV, CDR2 YYDKDF (reference sequence). This CDR3 is 14 amino acids long.

The chain joins TRBV7-9 to TRBJ1-4, with 8 bases aligning to TRBD1. The CDR3 is made up of 17 amino acids. With V trimmed by 5 bases and J by 9 bases, 17 bases remained unmatched. Germline lookup yields CDR1 SEHNR and CDR2 FQNEAQ (reference sequence). Here the CDR3 reads CASSAISRGQEKQKLFF. Written as DNA, the CDR3 is TGTGCCAGCAGCGCGATCAGCCGGGGACAGGAAAAGCAAAAACTGTTTTTT.